The 12 T cell receptor beta chains presented below share a single source sample, sequenced in a study of blood T cells in healthy people across ages. For the second PCR, which ran for about 7 to 11 cycles, a sample-barcoded 5' primer and a J-beta primer mix were used. TCRdb reprocessed the 5' RACE reads with MiXCR, giving one entry per CDR3 protein. The profile shows about 1.1 million distinct CDR3 sequences, around two fifths of them singletons. The sequencing sample was made of blood. The receptors originated from a man between 18 and 29 years old in good health.

This clonotype showed up just a few times. The DNA is omitted, as the CDR3 cannot be located on it reliably, and the CDR3 follows TCRdb's listing. The chain combines TRBV7-2 with TRBJ1-2. From germline, CDR1 is SGHTA and CDR2 FQGNSA. With termini counted, the CDR3 has 17 amino acids. CDR3 in amino acids: CASSFGGMATPSDGYTF.

This clonotype was seen more than once but under ten times. The V gene is TRBV20-1, the J gene TRBJ1-2; the match to TRBD1 covers 10 bases. The CDR3 has 13 amino acids. Germline assignment: CDR1 DFQATT and CDR2 SNEGSKA (reference sequence). V shed 6 bases, J shed 4 bases, and the junction held 5 bases outside the gene matches. CDR3 amino acids: CSAWDRGSYGYTF. The CDR3 DNA is TGCAGTGCGTGGGACAGGGGTAGCTATGGCTACACCTTC.

The V call is TRBV2, the J call TRBJ1-1; the D gene is possibly TRBD1 (6 bases). Germline V gives CDR1 SNHLY, CDR2 FYNNEI. V shed 8 bases and J shed 1 base, with 14 bases lying between them. The CDR3 loop spans 14 amino acids. DNA of the CDR3: TGTGCCAGCGTCCGGGACACCTCGAACACTGAAGCTTTCTTT. This codes for CASVRDTSNTEAFF.

This clonotype appeared many times. V gene TRBV9 combines with J gene TRBJ2-3; no definite D call. CDR3 length equals 13 residues. The V end lost 0 bases, the J end lost 5 bases, and 7 bases lay between the germline ends. From germline, CDR1 is SGDLS and CDR2 YYNGEE. The CDR3 DNA reads TGTGCCAGCAGCGTAGATCTCCTAGATACGCAGTATTTT. It translates to CASSVDLLDTQYF.

The chain recombines TRBV12-3 or TRBV12-4 with TRBJ1-6; D remains ambiguous. This CDR3 has 14 amino acids. V was clipped by 2 bases and J by 7 bases, with 9 bases between them. CDR3 region: CASSLRTGNSPLHF. DNA of the CDR3: TGTGCCAGCAGTTTACGGACGGGCAATTCACCCCTCCACTTT.

This clonotype is a singleton in its sample. V gene TRBV11-1 combines with J gene TRBJ2-3; perhaps D is TRBD1 or TRBD2 (5 bases each). In germline, CDR1 is SGHAT, CDR2 FQDESV (reference sequence). This CDR3 spans 15 amino acids. The germline V and J ends were trimmed by 3 bases and 5 bases, with 15 bases remaining between them. CDR3 in amino acids: CASSLASKRGDTQYF. CDR3 DNA sequence: TGTGCCAGCAGCTTGGCTAGCAAGAGGGGAGATACGCAGTATTTT.

This clonotype has a handful of counts. The chain is built from TRBV10-3 and TRBJ1-1; D not resolved. The CDR3 loop spans 14 amino acids. Trimming took off 3 bases at V and 5 bases at J, with 13 bases between the two ends. Per the germline V gene, CDR1 is ENHRY and CDR2 is SYGVKD. CDR3 sequence: CAISEYREETEAFF. The CDR3 DNA follows: TGTGCCATCAGTGAATACCGGGAGGAGACTGAAGCTTTCTTT.

The chain joins TRBV28 to TRBJ2-5, with unresolved D. The J call may be in error: the DNA end matches TRBJ2-7 better. Germline CDR1 MDHEN, CDR2 SYDVKM. CDR3 length: 10 amino acids. Here the CDR3 DNA reads TGTGCCAGCAGCCGCCTCGAGCAGTACTTC. Translating it yields CASSRLEQYF.

The CDR3 region has the DNA TGCAGTGCTCCCCGAACAGGGCCGGATACGCAGTATTTT. Protein: CSAPRTGPDTQYF. The J gene is TRBJ2-3, the V gene TRBV20-1; D possibly corresponds to TRBD1 (6 bases). V lost 5 bases, J lost 6 bases, and 15 bases lay in between. The CDR3 length is 13 residues. Germline V gives CDR1 DFQATT, CDR2 SNEGSKA (reference sequence).

This clonotype was counted a few times. The chain employs TRBV12-3 or TRBV12-4 and TRBJ1-1, with 7 nucleotides matching TRBD1. This CDR3 contains 13 residues. V was clipped by 3 bases and J by 4 bases; unmatched bases: 2. Here the CDR3 DNA reads TGTGCCAGCAGTTTGCGGACAGGCACTGAAGCTTTCTTT. It specifies CASSLRTGTEAFF.

This clonotype was counted only a few times. The chain joins TRBV20-1 to TRBJ2-1; the D gene is possibly TRBD2 (7 bases). V dropped 3 bases and J dropped 1 base, with 13 bases sitting between them. The CDR3 extends over 15 amino acids. In germline, CDR1 is DFQATT, CDR2 SNEGSKA (reference sequence). DNA for the CDR3: TGCAGTGCTAGGAAGGGGGGGGGATCCTACAATGAGCAGTTCTTC. Residues: CSARKGGGSYNEQFF.

This chain joins TRBV25-1 and TRBJ2-4; maybe TRBD2 (6 bases). Judging by the DNA end, TRBJ2-7 fits better; the J call may be wrong. Germline CDR1 is MGHDK and CDR2 is SYGVNS. This CDR3 comprises 15 residues. The CDR3: CASSETGDWSYEQYF. Here the CDR3 DNA reads TGTGCCAGCAGTGAAACGGGGGACTGGTCCTACGAGCAGTACTTC.